The source of this T cell receptor (beta chain) is a study of cytomegalovirus exposure and HLA in healthy donors (dated by TCRdb to 2017 to 2019). Regarding the study in general: According to an earlier analysis of several hundred of the donors, about 190 million T cells yielded over 100 million unique TCR beta sequences and 250 to 350 Gb of sequence data. Besides the first cohort of more than 650 subjects, a separate validation cohort made up of around 120 different subjects was used. Of the roughly 410 genotyped donors, approximately 80% were placed in the genetic ancestry cluster associated with self-reported Caucasian donors. A later analysis re-examined previously published TCR beta repertoires from more than 550 donors and added high-resolution HLA genotyping to investigate patterns of TCR occurrence. On average, roughly 200,000 unique TCR beta nucleotide sequences were sequenced per donor among about 400 genotyped donors of the cohort, with 15% to 20% of those sequences being non-productive. The T cell repertoires of some 670 subjects were profiled by immunosequencing and related to cytomegalovirus serostatus. The number of typed donors differed by locus: about 629-630 for A, B, C, DRB1 and DQB1; some 500 for DQA1; about 600 for DPA1; and 400 to 480 for DPB1. HLA typing included class I and class II loci at four-digit resolution. The study was designed to test whether signatures of past pathogen exposure could be identified by cataloging public T cell receptors. In the later analysis, no new phenotypic data were used to find candidate immune exposures; instead, reliance was placed on TCR beta sequences and their occurrence across donors. Donor age, sex, ethnicity and CMV serostatus were compiled alongside the repertoire data. Genome-wide SNP genotypes for about 65% of the 666 donors were used in a later genetic analysis, which treated that subset as a discovery cohort. To predict cytomegalovirus infection status, the study combined high-throughput TCR immunosequencing, statistical association of individual TCRs with disease status, and machine learning. To decide whether each TCR beta V gene segment behaved as functional or pseudogenic, an earlier analysis of approximately 620 of the donors relied on high-throughput TCR beta sequencing. Because of strong linkage in the cohort, a handful of DR-DQ haplotypes were treated as single units for association and clustering. About 280 gigabases of sequencing data and 70 million to 85 million unique TCR sequences were included in an early release covering roughly 600 HLA-typed donors. All discovery cohort repertoires had been generated using a single sequencing platform. Paper-wide results and their limitations: A further reported finding was that TCR beta sequences accurately predicted the HLA-A and HLA-B alleles for most subjects in the first cohort. Correlated functional status among segregating V segments might reflect linkage disequilibrium, but an unknown experimental factor could not be ruled out. The sequencing pipeline was judged likely to have produced a cluster of highly shared sequence variants as a technical artifact. Three of the identified cytomegalovirus-associated TCR beta chains were confirmed in vitro to be specific for cytomegalovirus antigens. Because HLA typing was missing for some donors at each locus, association tests included only the typed subset. In a later analysis, TCR association rates were found to vary across HLA loci, with the most associated TCRs seen for DRB1 alleles and the fewest for HLA-C alleles. The classifier was reported to diagnose cytomegalovirus status with high specificity and sensitivity in both the original cohort and the validation cohort. Specific HLA alleles were associated with roughly 17,000 TCR beta sequences at a false discovery rate of 0.05 in a later analysis. According to the authors, the approach could potentially be generalized to other disease states and immunological phenotypes. Sequencing depth was assumed to be roughly uniform across donors in the presence/absence analyses, though that assumption may not hold. In an earlier analysis of about 550 of the donors, most TCR beta V segments were observed in productive rearrangements about 90% or about 30% of the time, broadly matching IMGT annotations. Some IMGT-functional V segments, including TRBV6-2 and TRBV6-3, could not be told apart with the 87-base-pair reads, so those segments were excluded. The earlier analysis of approximately 590 of the donors excluded around 17 rarely observed V segments, including chromosome 9 orphons, because counts were too low. In a later analysis, HLA-associated TCR beta chains were found to be more clonally expanded and to have lower generation probabilities than equally common non-associated chains. In a later analysis, several top co-occurrence clusters were reported to appear linked to parvovirus B19, influenza, CMV and Epstein-Barr virus. A total of roughly 160 TCR beta chains were listed by the study as associated with cytomegalovirus. The only immune exposure information available for the cohort was CMV serostatus. When HLA alleles, especially DR and DQ, strongly co-occurred, TCR associations were difficult to assign to individual alleles. According to a later genetic analysis, donors in an Asian-associated ancestry cluster had fewer N-insertions in productive TCRs than the roughly 670-donor mean. In this cohort, only TCR beta chains were sequenced, and detectable features were limited by the absence of alpha or paired-chain data. In a later genetic analysis, a missense DCLRE1C variant was associated with V-gene and J-gene trimming of TCR beta chains, and the association was replicated in an independent cohort. In a later analysis, most CMV-associated TCR beta chains were found to appear HLA-restricted, with HLA associations seemingly driven largely by CMV exposure. While some public TCRs were present in many individuals, most TCR sequences turned up only very rarely across donors.

The cohort consisted of more than 650 healthy bone marrow donors. At the time of sampling, every cohort member was nominally healthy, though immune exposures that went unrecorded were likely present. The donor tested CMV seropositive, placing the donor among the 250 to 300 seropositive members of the cohort. Every donor gave a peripheral blood sample, and the peripheral blood mononuclear cells from that sample were used for TCR beta sequencing. Genomic DNA extraction from the blood cell samples was performed with the Qiagen DNeasy Blood Extraction Kit. This clone was counted between two and nine times. What antigen it recognizes has not been identified. Base qualities are not provided; no much larger clone lies one nucleotide away. Libraries were built with the immunoSEQ multiplex PCR assay. For the multiplex PCR, a mixture combining 60 forward primers for TCR Vbeta segments and 13 reverse primers for TCR Jbeta segments was used. A multiplex PCR assay on genomic DNA amplified the CDR3 region of rearranged TCR beta genes. Amplified TCR beta libraries were sequenced as 87-base-pair reads on the Illumina HiSeq System. As for the original processing: A later analysis tallied 75 million to 95 million unique TCR beta chains across the 640 or so repertoires, and about 12 million of those chains were shared by two or more donors. Raw reads were error-corrected and collapsed into unique sequences by a nearest-neighbor algorithm in which closely related sequences were merged to remove PCR and sequencing errors. V, D and J gene segments were assigned by aligning CDR3 sequences to IMGT reference sequences. For a sequence to be retained, at least a six-nucleotide match to both a V gene segment and a J gene segment was required. Rearrangements were classified as productive when the CDR3 lacked stop codons and remained in frame with V and J, and all other rearrangements were classified as non-productive. CDR3 was defined according to IMGT convention as the region running from the second conserved V-encoded cysteine to the conserved J-encoded phenylalanine. In an earlier analysis of 587 of the donors, sequences lacking an unambiguous match to a single V gene segment were excluded. In an earlier analysis of more than 500 of the donors, a V segment was called functional when productive rearrangements were above 56.7%, and segregating when the standard deviation between donors exceeded 5%. A statistical classification framework was built for diagnosing cytomegalovirus status from the catalog of TCR beta chain sequences. In a later analysis, V and J genes were assigned by comparing TCR nucleotide sequences against IMGT/GENE-DB human TR gene sequences. A later analysis assigned CDR3 sequences and most-parsimonious VDJ recombination scenarios with the TCRdist pipeline. A later analysis defined each TCR beta chain by its CDR3 amino acid sequence plus V-gene family, and excluded reads lacking a unique V-gene family. As a way to deal with suspected cross-contamination and a sequencing artifact, a later analysis dropped roughly 600 nucleotide sequences that were highly shared and had low generation probability. In a later analysis, a clonal expansion index for each public chain was calculated from normalized within-repertoire ranks of inferred template counts. In a later analysis, generation probabilities were computed using a VDJ recombination model fitted to out-of-frame rearrangements, and the results were checked against IGoR. Hypergeometric tests were used in a later analysis to score TCR-TCR, TCR-HLA and TCR-CMV co-occurrence, with a repertoire-size bias correction applied to the TCR pairs. To estimate false discovery rates, a later analysis permuted the HLA or CMV assignments 20 times. A later analysis grouped co-occurring TCRs with DBSCAN, adding TCRdist sequence similarity when clustering within HLA-allele-positive subsets. Repertoires with fewer than 30,000 or more than 120,000 public chains, plus five repertoires with anomalous nucleotide sharing, were excluded from co-occurrence clustering. TCRdb holds this immuneACCESS table with in-frame rearrangements only. Some clones are missing; in checked studies, unresolved V genes explain under half, and the rest has no known cause. Clone size and the V and J calls come from that table; the DNA yielded D and trimming. This sample gives about 160,000 clones in total; 65% to 85% of them show up just once. About 6.3% of the sample belongs to the ten largest clones.

V loses 8 bases at its end and J loses 2 bases; junction bases beyond the gene matches: 6. The CDR3 sequence holds 15 residues, the cysteine and phenylalanine included. The entry retains the CDR3 DNA only, 45 bases that are in frame from base 1. CDR1 LNHNV and CDR2 YYDKDF are derived from the germline V gene (reference sequence). The sequenced sample consisted of PBMCs. The V and J genes are TRBV15 and TRBJ2-7; 13 nucleotides in the junction match TRBD2. This sequence originates from a male donor in good health and CMV-seropositive. In nucleotide form, the sequence is TGTGCCACCTTACAACTAGCGGGAGGGCCCTACGAGCAGTACTTC. This translates into CATLQLAGGPYEQYF.